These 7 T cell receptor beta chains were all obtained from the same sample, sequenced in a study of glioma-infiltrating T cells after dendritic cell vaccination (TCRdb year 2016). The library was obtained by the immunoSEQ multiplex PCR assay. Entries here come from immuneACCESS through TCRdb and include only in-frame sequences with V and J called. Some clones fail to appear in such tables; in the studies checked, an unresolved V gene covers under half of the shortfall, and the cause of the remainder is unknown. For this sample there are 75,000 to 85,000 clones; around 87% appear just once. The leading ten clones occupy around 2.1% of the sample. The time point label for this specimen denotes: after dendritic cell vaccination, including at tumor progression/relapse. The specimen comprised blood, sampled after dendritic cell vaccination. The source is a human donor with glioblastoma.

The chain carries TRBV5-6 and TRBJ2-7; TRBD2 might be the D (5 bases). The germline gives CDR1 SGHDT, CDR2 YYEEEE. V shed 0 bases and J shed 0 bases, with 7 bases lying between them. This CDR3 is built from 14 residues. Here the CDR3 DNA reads TGTGCCAGCAGCTTGGCGGGAAGCTCCTACGAGCAGTACTTC. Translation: CASSLAGSSYEQYF.

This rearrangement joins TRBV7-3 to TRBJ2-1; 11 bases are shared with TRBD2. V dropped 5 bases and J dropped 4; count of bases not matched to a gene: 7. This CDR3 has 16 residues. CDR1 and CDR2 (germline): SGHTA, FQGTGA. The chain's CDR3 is CASSHRGLAAYNEQFF. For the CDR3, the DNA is TGTGCCAGCAGCCATCGGGGACTAGCGGCTTACAATGAGCAGTTCTTC.

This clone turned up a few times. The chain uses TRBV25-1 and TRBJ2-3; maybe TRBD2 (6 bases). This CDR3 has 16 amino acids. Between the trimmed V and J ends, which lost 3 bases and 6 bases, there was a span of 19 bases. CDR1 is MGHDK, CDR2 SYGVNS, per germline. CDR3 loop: CASSDPGGHSSDTQYF. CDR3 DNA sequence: TGTGCCAGCAGTGACCCCGGGGGTCACTCGTCGGATACGCAGTATTTT. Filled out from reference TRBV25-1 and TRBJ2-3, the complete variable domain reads EADIYQTPRYLVIGTGKKITLECSQTMGHDKMYWYQQDPGMELHLIHYSYGVNSTEKGDLSSESTVSRIRTEHFPLTLESARPSHTSQYLCASSDPGGHSSDTQYFGPGTRLTVL.

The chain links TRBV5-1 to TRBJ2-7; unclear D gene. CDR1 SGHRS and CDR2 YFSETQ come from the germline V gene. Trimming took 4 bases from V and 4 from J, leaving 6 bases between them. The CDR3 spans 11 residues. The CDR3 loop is CASSMSYEQYF. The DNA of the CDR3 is TGCGCCAGCAGCATGTCGTACGAGCAGTACTTC.

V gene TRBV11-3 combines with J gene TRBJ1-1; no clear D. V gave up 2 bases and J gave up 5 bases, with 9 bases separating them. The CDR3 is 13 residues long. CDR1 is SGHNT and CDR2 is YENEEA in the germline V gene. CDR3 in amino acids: CASSLYRGTEAFF. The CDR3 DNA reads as TGTGCCAGCAGCTTATACCGGGGTACTGAAGCTTTCTTT.

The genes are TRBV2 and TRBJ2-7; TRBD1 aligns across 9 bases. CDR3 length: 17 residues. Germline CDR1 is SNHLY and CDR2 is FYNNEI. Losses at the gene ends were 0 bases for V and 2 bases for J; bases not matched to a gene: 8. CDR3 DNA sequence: TGTGCCAGCAGTGAAGCGTGGGGGACAGGGATCACCTACGAGCAGTACTTC. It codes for CASSEAWGTGITYEQYF.

Here the CDR3 reads CASSELGTAGDEKLFF. The CDR3 coding sequence is TGTGCCAGCAGTGAACTAGGAACAGCAGGGGATGAAAAACTGTTTTTT. The V gene is TRBV6-1, the J gene TRBJ1-4, with a weak D call TRBD1 (6 bases). This CDR3 has 16 residues. The germline V gene encodes CDR1 MNHNS and CDR2 SASEGT. V gave up 2 bases and J gave up 6 bases, with 16 bases separating them.